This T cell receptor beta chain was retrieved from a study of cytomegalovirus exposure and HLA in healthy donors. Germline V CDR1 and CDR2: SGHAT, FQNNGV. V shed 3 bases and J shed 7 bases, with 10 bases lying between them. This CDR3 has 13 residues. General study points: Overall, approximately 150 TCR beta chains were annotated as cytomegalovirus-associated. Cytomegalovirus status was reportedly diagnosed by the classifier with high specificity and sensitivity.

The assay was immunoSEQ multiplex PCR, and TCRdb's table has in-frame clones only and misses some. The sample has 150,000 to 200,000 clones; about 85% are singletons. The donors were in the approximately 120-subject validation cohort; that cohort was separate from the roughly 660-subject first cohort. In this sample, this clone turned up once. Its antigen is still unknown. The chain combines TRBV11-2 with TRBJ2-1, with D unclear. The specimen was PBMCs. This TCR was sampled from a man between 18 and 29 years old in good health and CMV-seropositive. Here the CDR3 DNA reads TGTGCCAGCAGCTTGTCTGCGATAAATGAGCAGTTCTTC. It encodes CASSLSAINEQFF. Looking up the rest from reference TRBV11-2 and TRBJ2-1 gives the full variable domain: EAGVAQSPRYKIIEKRQSVAFWCNPISGHATLYWYQQILGQGPKLLIQFQNNGVVDDSQLPKDRFSAERLKGVDSTLKIQPAKLEDSAVYLCASSLSAINEQFFGPGTRLTVL.